This T cell receptor (beta chain) was recovered during a study of T cell clonotyping in hematopoietic cell transplantation. Whole-study findings and limits: Graft donor and pretransplant recipient Inverse Simpson Index values predicted broader posttransplant TCR diversity. Recipient TCR diversity dropped after transplant; expanded clonotypes rose from day 30 to 180. No sorting was done, leaving CD4 and CD8 contributions mixed.

V lost 5 bases and J lost 9, with 14 bases in between. The CDR3 is 13 residues long. The germline V gene has CDR1 SGHAT and CDR2 FQNNGV. Concerning this clone itself: The antigen remains undetermined.

The table came from immunoSEQ multiplex PCR; TCRdb's copy has only in-frame clones and leaves some out. Among around 15,000 clones, about 98% were seen once, and the ten largest hold roughly 4%. Samples: about 28 days before transplant, then days 30, 100 and 180 after. J is TRBJ2-4 and V is TRBV11-2; possibly TRBD1 for D (6 bases). The source was peripheral blood mononuclear cells, collected 30 days after allogeneic stem cell transplant. The TCR sequence derives from a female patient aged 45-65 years who had an allogeneic stem cell transplant from an unrelated donor, so T cells may come from the graft donor. Some clones in this sample may be carry-over from other donors' samples. CDR3 in DNA: TGTGCCAGCAGCCGTCGAGGGGGAGCCATTCAGTACTTC. This codes for CASSRRGGAIQYF.